What follows are 9 T cell receptor beta chains derived from one specimen sequenced in a study of T cell responses to AZD1222 COVID-19 vaccine. Clones were read by immunoSEQ multiplex PCR, and TCRdb kept only the in-frame ones, dropping some. The repertoire has some 150,000 clones, approximately 90% of them found once; the top ten carry 2.5% to 3%. The material sequenced was peripheral blood, taken on day 0 of AZD1222 vaccination. These receptors originate from an adult in good health.

The rearrangement uses TRBV12-3 or TRBV12-4 and TRBJ1-2; D unclear. This CDR3 spans 12 amino acids. V lost 5 bases to trimming and J lost 3 bases, with 7 bases between them. The CDR3 nucleotides are TGTGCCAGCAGTCGCGGGGACTATGGCTACACCTTC. This translates into CASSRGDYGYTF.

This clone was seen only a few times. The chain has TRBV11-2 and TRBJ2-7; 9 bases map to TRBD1. The germline V gene has CDR1 SGHAT and CDR2 FQNNGV. The V and J ends lost 2 bases and 2 bases, in that order; junction bases with no gene match: 7. This CDR3 is built from 16 residues. CDR3 residues: CASSLRQGTGTYEQYF. As DNA, the CDR3 is TGTGCCAGCAGCTTACGTCAGGGGACAGGGACCTACGAGCAGTACTTC.

The rearrangement links TRBV5-1 to TRBJ2-7; 10 bases agree with TRBD2. From germline, CDR1 is SGHRS and CDR2 YFSETQ. The CDR3 consists of 17 residues. After removal of 4 bases from V and 0 bases from J, the junction contained 10 bases not matched to a gene. The CDR3 is CASSINTGTSVSYEQYF. CDR3 coding DNA: TGCGCCAGCAGCATCAATACCGGGACTAGCGTCTCCTACGAGCAGTACTTC.

The genes are TRBV14 and TRBJ1-3; D gene unclear. V was cut by 4 bases and J by 0 bases, with 7 bases left in between. The CDR3 spans 14 residues. Per the germline V gene, CDR1 is SGHDN and CDR2 is FVKESK. The CDR3 spells CASSLSNSGNTIYF. The CDR3 DNA is TGTGCCAGCAGCCTCTCTAACTCTGGAAACACCATATATTTT.

This chain connects TRBV4-1 to TRBJ2-7; 12 nucleotides align to TRBD2. The CDR3 length is 15 residues. Germline V gene data show CDR1 as MGHRA and CDR2 as YSYEKL. V lost 4 bases, J lost 3 bases, and 4 bases stayed unmatched. This CDR3 is CASSPRLAGVYEQYF. CDR3 nucleotide sequence: TGCGCCAGCAGCCCGCGACTAGCGGGAGTCTACGAGCAGTACTTC.

The gene calls are TRBV2 and TRBJ2-6; D perhaps matches TRBD2 (7 bases). Germline V gene lookup returns CDR1 SNHLY and CDR2 FYNNEI. V was pared by 0 bases and J by 5 bases, with 11 bases between. The CDR3 runs to 16 residues. CDR3 loop: CASSEAGGRRANVLTF. The CDR3 DNA is TGTGCCAGCAGTGAAGCCGGGGGGCGACGGGCCAACGTCCTGACTTTC.

The chain carries TRBV12-5 and TRBJ2-1, with TRBD2 as a possible D gene (7 bases). The CDR3 covers 17 residues. The germline V gene encodes CDR1 LGHNT and CDR2 FRNRAP. Trimming removed 5 bases from V and 8 bases from J, with 25 bases in between. The CDR3 bases are TGTGCTAGTGGTCCTACCCCACTAGCGAGGCAGGGGTATGAGCAGTTCTTC. It codes for CASGPTPLARQGYEQFF. Full variable domain (rest looked up from reference TRBV12-5 and TRBJ2-1): DARVTQTPRHKVTEMGQEVTMRCQPILGHNTVFWYRQTMMQGLELLAYFRNRAPLDDSGMPKDRFSAEMPDATLATLKIQPSEPRDSAVYFCASGPTPLARQGYEQFFGPGTRLTVL.

J is TRBJ2-2 and V is TRBV12-5; tentative D call: TRBD1 (6 bases). This CDR3 comprises 13 residues. Trimming removed 6 bases from V and 2 bases from J, with 7 bases in between. Germline V CDR1 and CDR2: LGHNT, FRNRAP. CDR3 DNA: TGTGCTAGTGGGGACAGAAACACCGGGGAGCTGTTTTTT. This gives the protein CASGDRNTGELFF.

The rearrangement uses TRBV12-3 or TRBV12-4 and TRBJ1-2; possibly TRBD1 for D (6 bases). The CDR3 has 13 residues. V lost 5 bases to trimming and J lost 2 bases, with 9 bases between them. Written as DNA, the CDR3 is TGTGCCAGCAGTCTGGACAGAAACTATGGCTACACCTTC. Translation: CASSLDRNYGYTF.